This T cell receptor beta chain stems from a study of cytomegalovirus exposure and HLA in healthy donors (dated by TCRdb to 2016 to 2017). At the level of the whole study: An earlier analysis of 587 of the donors reported about 290 Gb of sequence data and some 100 million unique TCR beta sequences from around 200 million T cells. The aim of the study was to test whether cataloging public T cell receptors could identify signatures of past pathogen exposure. An early release covering roughly 640 HLA-typed donors comprised roughly 300 gigabases of sequencing data and 85 million or so unique TCR sequences. A separate validation cohort of 100 to 150 different subjects was used in addition to the approximately 670-subject first cohort. HLA typing included class I and class II loci at four-digit resolution. Donor age, sex, ethnicity and CMV serostatus were collected together with the repertoire data. Genome-wide SNP genotypes for about 65% of the roughly 670 donors were used in a later genetic analysis, which treated that subset as a discovery cohort. Using immunosequencing, the study profiled T cell repertoires from 500 to 800 subjects and related those repertoires to cytomegalovirus serostatus. The number of donors typed differed by locus, with 629-630 for A, B, C, DRB1 and DQB1, more than 500 for DQA1, approximately 570 for DPA1, and approximately 470 for DPB1. Of the approximately 400 genotyped donors, around 81% fell in the genetic ancestry cluster associated with self-reported Caucasian donors. To predict cytomegalovirus infection status, the study combined high-throughput TCR immunosequencing, statistical association of individual TCRs with disease status, and machine learning. Among around 400 genotyped donors of the cohort, an average of roughly 240,000 unique TCR beta nucleotide sequences were sequenced per donor, roughly 20% of them non-productive. All discovery cohort repertoires had been generated on a single sequencing platform. In a later analysis, previously published TCR beta repertoires from 500 to 750 donors were re-analyzed and high-resolution HLA genotyping was added so that TCR occurrence patterns could be studied. In the later analysis, no new phenotypic data were used to find candidate immune exposures; instead, reliance was placed on TCR beta sequences and their occurrence across donors. Roughly 5 DR-DQ haplotypes were handled as single units for association and clustering, since linkage in the cohort was strong. In an earlier analysis of more than 550 of the donors, high-throughput TCR beta sequencing was used to judge whether each TCR beta V gene segment behaved as functional or pseudogenic.

The cohort consisted of 600 to 700 healthy bone marrow donors. At the time of sampling, every cohort member was nominally healthy, though immune exposures that went unrecorded were likely present. The donor was CMV seropositive and belonged to the group of 250 to 350 seropositive cohort members. Each donor provided a peripheral blood sample, and peripheral blood mononuclear cells were used for TCR beta sequencing. The Qiagen DNeasy Blood Extraction Kit was used to extract genomic DNA from the blood cell samples. What the study reported, not specific to this receptor: The study listed 164 TCR beta chains as associated with cytomegalovirus. The sequencing pipeline was judged likely to have produced a cluster of highly shared sequence variants as a technical artifact. The authors suggested that the approach could potentially be extended to other disease states and immunological phenotypes. A later analysis found that TCR association rates varied across HLA loci, with DRB1 alleles showing the most associated TCRs and HLA-C alleles the fewest. At a false discovery rate of 0.05, a later analysis linked 16,000 or so TCR beta sequences to specific HLA alleles. This cohort had only TCR beta chains sequenced, and the lack of alpha or paired-chain data limited which features could be detected. Several of the top co-occurrence clusters appeared to be linked to parvovirus B19, influenza, CMV and Epstein-Barr virus, according to a later analysis. Correlated functional status among segregating V segments might reflect linkage disequilibrium, but an unknown experimental factor could not be ruled out. Most TCR sequences were seen in very few donors, while some public TCRs were found in many individuals. Most CMV-associated TCR beta chains appeared to be HLA-restricted in a later analysis, and the HLA associations seemed to be driven largely by CMV exposure. In a later analysis, HLA-associated TCR beta chains were found to be more clonally expanded and to have lower generation probabilities than equally common non-associated chains. Cytomegalovirus status was reported to be diagnosed by the classifier with high specificity and sensitivity in both the original and validation cohorts. Broadly in line with IMGT annotations, most TCR beta V segments showed up in productive rearrangements about 87% or about 30% of the time in an earlier analysis of 587 of the donors. An association between a missense DCLRE1C variant and V-gene and J-gene trimming of TCR beta chains was found in a later genetic analysis and replicated in an independent cohort. The presence/absence analyses assumed that sequencing depth was roughly uniform across donors, and that assumption may not be true. Strong co-occurrence of HLA alleles, especially DR and DQ, made assigning TCR associations to individual alleles difficult. For the cohort, immune exposure information was limited to CMV serostatus. According to a later genetic analysis, donors in an Asian-associated ancestry cluster had fewer N-insertions in productive TCRs than the approximately 700-donor mean. The earlier analysis of about 600 of the donors excluded 15 to 20 rarely observed V segments, including chromosome 9 orphons, because counts were too low. Three of the identified cytomegalovirus-associated TCR beta chains were confirmed in vitro to be specific for cytomegalovirus antigens. A further reported finding was that TCR beta sequences accurately predicted the HLA-A and HLA-B alleles for most subjects in the first cohort. Because HLA typing was missing for some donors at each locus, association tests included only the typed subset.

Notes on this clone: This receptor's antigen is unknown. No base-level quality is on record; no much larger clone is a single base apart.

Library preparation employed the immunoSEQ multiplex PCR assay. A mixture of 60 forward primers for TCR Vbeta segments and 13 reverse primers for TCR Jbeta segments was used in the multiplex PCR. A multiplex PCR assay on genomic DNA amplified the CDR3 region of rearranged TCR beta genes. Amplified TCR beta libraries were sequenced as 87-base-pair reads on the Illumina HiSeq System. Per the original workflow: A later analysis counted about 80 million unique TCR beta chains across the 666 repertoires, and about 10 million of these chains were shared by at least two donors. Raw reads were error-corrected and collapsed into unique sequences by a nearest-neighbor algorithm in which closely related sequences were merged to remove PCR and sequencing errors. To assign V, D and J gene segments, CDR3 sequences were aligned to IMGT reference sequences. For a sequence to be retained, a match of at least six nucleotides to both a V gene segment and a J gene segment was required. Rearrangements were classified as productive when the CDR3 lacked stop codons and remained in frame with V and J, and all other rearrangements were classified as non-productive. Following IMGT convention, CDR3 was defined as the stretch from the second conserved V-encoded cysteine to the conserved J-encoded phenylalanine. The earlier analysis of fewer than 700 of the donors excluded sequences that lacked an unambiguous match to a single V gene segment. In an earlier analysis of several hundred of the donors, V segments were called functional above 56.7% productive rearrangements and were called segregating when the between-donor standard deviation exceeded 5%. A statistical classification framework was built for diagnosing cytomegalovirus status from the catalog of TCR beta chain sequences. A later analysis assigned V and J genes by comparing TCR nucleotide sequences with IMGT/GENE-DB human TR gene sequences. In a later analysis, CDR3 sequences and most-parsimonious VDJ recombination scenarios were assigned using the TCRdist pipeline. In a later analysis, each TCR beta chain was defined by its CDR3 amino acid sequence together with its V-gene family, and reads without a unique V-gene family were excluded. In a later analysis, a few hundred highly shared, low-generation-probability nucleotide sequences were removed to address suspected cross-contamination and a sequencing artifact. In a later analysis, a clonal expansion index for each public chain was calculated from normalized within-repertoire ranks of inferred template counts. A later analysis computed generation probabilities with a VDJ recombination model fitted to out-of-frame rearrangements, and checked the results against IGoR. A later analysis scored TCR-TCR, TCR-HLA and TCR-CMV co-occurrence with hypergeometric tests, applying a repertoire-size bias correction to TCR pairs. To estimate false discovery rates, a later analysis permuted the HLA or CMV assignments 20 times. In a later analysis, co-occurring TCRs were grouped using DBSCAN, with TCRdist sequence similarity added in when clustering inside HLA-allele-positive subsets. Co-occurrence clustering excluded repertoires with fewer than 30,000 or more than 120,000 public chains, plus five with anomalous nucleotide sharing. TCRdb took this table from immuneACCESS and kept in-frame rearrangements with V and J called. Such tables lack part of the clones; where checked against another copy, unresolved V genes explain under half of the gap, and the rest is unexplained. The V and J calls and clone size were taken over from that table, and D and trimming were inferred from the DNA. The table for this sample lists around 170,000 clones; roughly 84% of them were counted only once. Approximately 2.9% of the sample is taken by the ten largest.

The material sequenced was PBMCs. The TCR sequence derives from a woman in her forties or fifties in good health and CMV-seropositive.

The nucleotide sequence is TGTGCCAGCAGTTTCAGTGAGTCCGGGACAGCCCTCTACGAGCAGTACTTC. Translated, this is CASSFSESGTALYEQYF. The chain uses TRBV28 and TRBJ2-7, with 7 junctional bases fitting TRBD1. The germline V gene supplies CDR1 MDHEN and CDR2 SYDVKM. V ends up 3 bases short and J 3 bases short, with an unmatched junction base count of 14. From cysteine to phenylalanine, the CDR3 is 17 amino acids long. Just CDR3 DNA is preserved here, 51 bases in frame from base 1. Reference TRBV28 and TRBJ2-7 genes cover what lies past the CDR3, so the full variable domain is DVKVTQSSRYLVKRTGEKVFLECVQDMDHENMFWYRQDPGLGLRLIYFSYDVKMKEKGDIPEGYSVSREKKERFSLILESASTNQTSMYLCASSFSESGTALYEQYFGPGTRLTVT.